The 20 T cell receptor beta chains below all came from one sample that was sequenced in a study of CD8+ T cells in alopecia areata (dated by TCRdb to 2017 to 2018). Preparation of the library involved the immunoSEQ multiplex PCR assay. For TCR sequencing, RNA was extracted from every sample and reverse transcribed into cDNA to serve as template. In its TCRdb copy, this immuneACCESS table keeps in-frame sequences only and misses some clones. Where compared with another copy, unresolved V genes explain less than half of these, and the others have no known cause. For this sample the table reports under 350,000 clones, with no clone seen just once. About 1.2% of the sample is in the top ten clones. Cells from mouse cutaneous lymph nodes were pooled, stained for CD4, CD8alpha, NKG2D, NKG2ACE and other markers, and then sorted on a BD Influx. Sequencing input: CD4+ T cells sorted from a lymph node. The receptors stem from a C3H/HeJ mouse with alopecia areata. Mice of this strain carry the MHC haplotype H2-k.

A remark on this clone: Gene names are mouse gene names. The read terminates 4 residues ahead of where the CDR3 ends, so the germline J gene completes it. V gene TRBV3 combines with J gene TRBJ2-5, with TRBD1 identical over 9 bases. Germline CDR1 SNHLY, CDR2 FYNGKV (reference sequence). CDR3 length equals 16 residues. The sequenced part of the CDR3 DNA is TGTGCCAGCAGCTTAGCCCTGGGACAGGGAGGGGAC. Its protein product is CASSLALGQGGD. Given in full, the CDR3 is CASSLALGQGGDTQYF. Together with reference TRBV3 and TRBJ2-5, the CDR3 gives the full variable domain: GPKVLQIPSHQIIDMGQMVTLNCDPVSNHLYFYWYKQILGQQMEFLVNFYNGKVMEKSKLFKDQFSVERPDGSYFTLKIQPTALEDSAVYFCASSLALGQGGDTQYFGPGTRLLVL.

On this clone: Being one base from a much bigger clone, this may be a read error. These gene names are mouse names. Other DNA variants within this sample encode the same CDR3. The CDR3 is CASSRQGGNSDYTF. The CDR3 DNA, read in part, is TGTGCCAGCAGTCGACAGGGGGGAAACTCC. The chain links TRBV13-1 to TRBJ1-2, with 9 bases identical to TRBD1. From the germline J gene comes the end of the CDR3, since the read stops 4 residues before it. The germline V gene has CDR1 NSHNY and CDR2 SYGAGN. The junction had 2 bases not matched to a gene; V was cut back by 4 bases and J by 1 base. The CDR3 spans 14 residues.

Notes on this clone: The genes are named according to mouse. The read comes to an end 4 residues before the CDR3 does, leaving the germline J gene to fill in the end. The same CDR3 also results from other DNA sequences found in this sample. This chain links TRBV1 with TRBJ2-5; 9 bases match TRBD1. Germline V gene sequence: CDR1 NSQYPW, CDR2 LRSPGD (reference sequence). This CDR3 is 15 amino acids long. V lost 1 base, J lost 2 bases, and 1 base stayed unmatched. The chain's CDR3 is CTCSAGTGAQDTQYF. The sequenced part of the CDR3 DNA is TGCACCTGCAGTGCAGGGACAGGGGCCCAAGAC.

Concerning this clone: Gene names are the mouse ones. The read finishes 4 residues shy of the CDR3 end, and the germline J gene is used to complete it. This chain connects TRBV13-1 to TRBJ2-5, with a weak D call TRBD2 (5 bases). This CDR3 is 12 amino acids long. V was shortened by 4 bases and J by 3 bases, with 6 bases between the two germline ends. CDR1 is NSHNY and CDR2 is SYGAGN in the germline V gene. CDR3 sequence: CASSLGQDTQYF. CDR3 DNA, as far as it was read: TGTGCCAGCAGTTTGGGGCAAGAC.

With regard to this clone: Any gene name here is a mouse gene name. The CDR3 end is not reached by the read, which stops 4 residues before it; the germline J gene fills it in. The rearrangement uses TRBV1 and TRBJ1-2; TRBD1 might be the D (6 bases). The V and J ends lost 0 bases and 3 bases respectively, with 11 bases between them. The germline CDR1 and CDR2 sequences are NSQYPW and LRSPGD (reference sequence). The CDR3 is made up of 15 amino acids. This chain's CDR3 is CTCSAELGADSDYTF. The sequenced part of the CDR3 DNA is TGCACCTGCAGTGCAGAGCTGGGGGCGGACTCC.

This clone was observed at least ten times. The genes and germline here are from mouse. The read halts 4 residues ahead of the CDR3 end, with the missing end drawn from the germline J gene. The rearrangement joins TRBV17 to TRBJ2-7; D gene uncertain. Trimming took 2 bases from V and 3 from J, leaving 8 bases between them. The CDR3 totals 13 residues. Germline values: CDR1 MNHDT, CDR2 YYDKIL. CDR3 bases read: TGTGCTAGCAGTAGAATGCAGAACTAT. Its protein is CASSRMQNY. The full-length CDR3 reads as CASSRMQNYEQYF.

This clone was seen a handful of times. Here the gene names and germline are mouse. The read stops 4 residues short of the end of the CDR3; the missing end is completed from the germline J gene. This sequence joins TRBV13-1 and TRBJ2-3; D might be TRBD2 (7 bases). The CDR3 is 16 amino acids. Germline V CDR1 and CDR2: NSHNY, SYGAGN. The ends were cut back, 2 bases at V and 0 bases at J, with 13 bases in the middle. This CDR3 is CASSDLGAPSAETLYF. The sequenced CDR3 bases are TGTGCCAGCAGTGACCTGGGGGCCCCTAGTGCAGAA.

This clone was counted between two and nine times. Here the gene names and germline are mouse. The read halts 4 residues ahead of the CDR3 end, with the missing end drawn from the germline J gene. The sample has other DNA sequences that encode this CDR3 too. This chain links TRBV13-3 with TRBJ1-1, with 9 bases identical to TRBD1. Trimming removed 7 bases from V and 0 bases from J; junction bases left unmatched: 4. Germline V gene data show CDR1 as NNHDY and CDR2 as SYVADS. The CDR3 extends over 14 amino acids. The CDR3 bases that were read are TGTGCCAGCTCCCGGGACAGGGCAAACACA. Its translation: CASSRDRANT. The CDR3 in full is CASSRDRANTEVFF.

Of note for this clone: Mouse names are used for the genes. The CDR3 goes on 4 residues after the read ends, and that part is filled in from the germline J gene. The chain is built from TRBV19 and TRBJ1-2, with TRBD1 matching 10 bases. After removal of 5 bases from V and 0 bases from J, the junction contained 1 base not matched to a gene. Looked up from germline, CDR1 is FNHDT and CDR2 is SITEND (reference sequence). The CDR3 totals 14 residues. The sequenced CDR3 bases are TGTGCCAGCAGGGGACAGGGGCCAAACTCC. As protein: CASRGQGPNS. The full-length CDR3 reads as CASRGQGPNSDYTF.

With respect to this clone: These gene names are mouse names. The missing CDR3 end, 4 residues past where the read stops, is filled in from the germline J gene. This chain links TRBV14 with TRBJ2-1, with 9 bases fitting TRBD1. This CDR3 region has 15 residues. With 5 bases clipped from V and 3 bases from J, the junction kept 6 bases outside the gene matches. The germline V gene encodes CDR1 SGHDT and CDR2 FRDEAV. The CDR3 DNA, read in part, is TGTGCCAGCAGAAGGACAGGGGCGGCCTATGCT. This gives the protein CASRRTGAAYA. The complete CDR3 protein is CASRRTGAAYAEQFF.

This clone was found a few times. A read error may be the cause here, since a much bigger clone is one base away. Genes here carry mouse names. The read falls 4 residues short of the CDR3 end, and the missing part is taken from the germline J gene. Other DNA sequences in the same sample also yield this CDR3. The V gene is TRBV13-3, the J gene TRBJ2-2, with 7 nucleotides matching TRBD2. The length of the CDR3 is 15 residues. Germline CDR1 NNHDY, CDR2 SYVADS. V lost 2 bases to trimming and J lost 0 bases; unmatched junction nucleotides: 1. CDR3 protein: CASSDGGANTGQLYF. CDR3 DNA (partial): TGTGCCAGCAGTGACGGGGGGGCAAACACCGGG.

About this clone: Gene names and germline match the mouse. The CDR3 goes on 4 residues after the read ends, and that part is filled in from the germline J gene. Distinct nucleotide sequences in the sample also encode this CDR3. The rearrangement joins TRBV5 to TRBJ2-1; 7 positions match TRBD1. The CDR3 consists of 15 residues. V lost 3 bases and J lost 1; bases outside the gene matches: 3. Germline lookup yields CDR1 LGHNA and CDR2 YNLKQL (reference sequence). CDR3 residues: CASSHQQGNYAEQFF. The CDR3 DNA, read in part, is TGTGCCAGCAGCCATCAACAGGGGAACTATGCT.

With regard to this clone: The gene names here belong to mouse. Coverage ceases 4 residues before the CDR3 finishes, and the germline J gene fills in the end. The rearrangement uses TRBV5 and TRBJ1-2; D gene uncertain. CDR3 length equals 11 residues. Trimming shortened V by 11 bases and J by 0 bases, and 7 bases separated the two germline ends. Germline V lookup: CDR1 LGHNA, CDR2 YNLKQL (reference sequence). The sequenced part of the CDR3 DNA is TGTGCCCAGGCCGCAAACTCC. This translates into CAQAANS. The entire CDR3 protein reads CAQAANSDYTF.

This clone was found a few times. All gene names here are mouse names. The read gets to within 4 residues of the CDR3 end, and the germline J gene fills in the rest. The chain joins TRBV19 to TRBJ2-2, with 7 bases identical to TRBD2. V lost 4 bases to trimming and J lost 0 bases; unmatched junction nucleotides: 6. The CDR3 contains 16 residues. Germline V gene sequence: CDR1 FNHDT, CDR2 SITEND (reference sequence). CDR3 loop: CASSLGLAANTGQLYF. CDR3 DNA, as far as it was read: TGTGCCAGCAGTCTCGGACTGGCTGCAAACACCGGG.

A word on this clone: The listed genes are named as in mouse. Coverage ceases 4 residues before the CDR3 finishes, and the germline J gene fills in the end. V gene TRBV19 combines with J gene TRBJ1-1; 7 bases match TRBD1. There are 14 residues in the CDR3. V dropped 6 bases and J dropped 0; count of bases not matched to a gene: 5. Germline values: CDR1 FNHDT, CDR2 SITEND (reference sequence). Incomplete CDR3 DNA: TGTGCCAGCACCTGGGACAGTGCAAACACA. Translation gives CASTWDSANT. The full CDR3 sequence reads CASTWDSANTEVFF.

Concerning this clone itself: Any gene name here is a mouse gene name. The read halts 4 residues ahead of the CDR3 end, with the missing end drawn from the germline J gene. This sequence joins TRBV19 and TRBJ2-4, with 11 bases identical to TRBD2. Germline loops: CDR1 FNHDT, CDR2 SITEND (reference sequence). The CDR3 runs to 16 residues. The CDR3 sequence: CASSILPTGGGNTLYF. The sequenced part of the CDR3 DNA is TGTGCCAGCAGTATACTCCCGACTGGGGGGGGAAAC.

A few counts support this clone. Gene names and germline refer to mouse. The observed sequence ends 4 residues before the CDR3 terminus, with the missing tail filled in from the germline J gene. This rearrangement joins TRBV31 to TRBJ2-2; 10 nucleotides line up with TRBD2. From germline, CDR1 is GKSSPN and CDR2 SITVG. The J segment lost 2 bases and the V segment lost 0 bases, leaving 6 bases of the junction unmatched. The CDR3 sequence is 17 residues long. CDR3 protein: CAWSLILGGRNTGQLYF. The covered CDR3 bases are TGTGCCTGGAGTCTAATCCTGGGGGGGCGCAACACCGGG.

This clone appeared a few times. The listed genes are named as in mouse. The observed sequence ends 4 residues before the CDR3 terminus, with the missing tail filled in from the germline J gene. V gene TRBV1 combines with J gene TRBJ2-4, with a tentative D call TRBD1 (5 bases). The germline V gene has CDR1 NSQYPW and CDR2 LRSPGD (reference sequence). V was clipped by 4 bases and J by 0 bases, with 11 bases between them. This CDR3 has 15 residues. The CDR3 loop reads CTCSGQSSSQNTLYF. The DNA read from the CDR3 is TGCACCTGCAGTGGACAGTCCTCTAGTCAAAAC.

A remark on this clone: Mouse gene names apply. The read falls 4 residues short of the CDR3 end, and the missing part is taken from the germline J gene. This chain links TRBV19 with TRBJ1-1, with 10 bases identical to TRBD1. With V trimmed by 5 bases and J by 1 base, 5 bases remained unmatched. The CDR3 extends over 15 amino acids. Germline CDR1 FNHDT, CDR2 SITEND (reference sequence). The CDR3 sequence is CASRYRDRGNTEVFF. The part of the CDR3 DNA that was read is TGTGCCAGCAGATACAGGGACAGGGGAAACACA.

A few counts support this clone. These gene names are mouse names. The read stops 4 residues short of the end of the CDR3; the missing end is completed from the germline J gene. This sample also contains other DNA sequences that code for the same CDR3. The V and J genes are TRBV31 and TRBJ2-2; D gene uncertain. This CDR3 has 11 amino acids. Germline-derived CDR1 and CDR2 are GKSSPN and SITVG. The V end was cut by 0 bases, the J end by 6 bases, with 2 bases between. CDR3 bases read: TGTGCCTGGAGTCTCTCCGGG. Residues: CAWSLSG. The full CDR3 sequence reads CAWSLSGQLYF.